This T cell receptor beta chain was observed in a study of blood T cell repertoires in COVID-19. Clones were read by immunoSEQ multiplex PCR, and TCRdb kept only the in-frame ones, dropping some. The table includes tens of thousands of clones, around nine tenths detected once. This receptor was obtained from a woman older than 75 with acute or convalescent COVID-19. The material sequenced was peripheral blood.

CDR3 amino acids: CASSLQGGATEAFF. CDR3 sequence (DNA): TGTGCCAGCAGCTTACAAGGGGGAGCCACTGAAGCTTTCTTT. The chain is built from TRBV7-9 and TRBJ1-1; TRBD1 is a possible D gene (6 bases). CDR3 length: 14 amino acids. CDR1 is SEHNR and CDR2 is FQNEAQ in the germline V gene (reference sequence). V gave up 2 bases and J gave up 4 bases, with 11 bases separating them.